This T cell receptor (beta chain) was profiled in a study of CD8 T cells in ankylosing spondylitis. Points from the study as a whole: Disease-linked clones were reportedly significantly enriched in matched ankylosing spondylitis synovial fluid. Characteristic of ankylosing spondylitis blood, it appeared, was a TCR beta motif comprising roughly eight highly homologous variants. The disease-linked clones had a CD8+ phenotype and low blood frequencies.

A quantitative 5'-RACE method, one with molecular barcodes, was used to make TCR beta libraries. TCRdb reprocessed the 5' RACE reads with MiXCR, giving one entry per CDR3 protein. This sample has some 71,000 distinct CDR3 sequences, with approximately 5% found just once. This clonotype was counted many times. What it binds is unknown. This CDR3 has 15 amino acids. Trimming took 3 bases from V and 0 from J, leaving 9 bases between them. Germline assignment: CDR1 SEHNR and CDR2 FQNEAQ (reference sequence). What was sequenced was blood, either unsorted or a sorted T cell fraction (not recorded which). V usage is TRBV7-9 and J usage is TRBJ1-3; possibly TRBD1 for D (6 bases). The TCR sequence derives from a male donor with ankylosing spondylitis or in good health (not recorded which). CDR3 in amino acids: CASSFVQGSGNTIYF. DNA of the CDR3: TGTGCCAGCAGCTTCGTACAGGGCTCTGGAAACACCATATATTTT.